The source of this TCR beta chain is a study of cytomegalovirus exposure and HLA in healthy donors. Study-wide background: The platform used for the 110 or so validation repertoires matched that of the approximately 640 first-cohort repertoires, a later analysis reported.

Overall study results and limits: Reports showed the classifier diagnosing cytomegalovirus status with high specificity and sensitivity. First-cohort TCR clusters were later found to tend to co-occur in the 120 or so validation repertoires.

TCRdb's table, derived via immunoSEQ multiplex PCR, lists solely in-frame clones and lacks some. The table has 90,000 to 150,000 clones, approximately 90% seen once. With 1 base removed from V and 4 bases from J, the gap between germline ends came to 10 bases. Germline V gives CDR1 SGHRS, CDR2 YFSETQ. The CDR3 contains 14 residues. As concerns this clone: Its antigen is currently unknown.

This rearrangement joins TRBV5-1 to TRBJ2-3, with D unclear. This TCR derives from a man aged 18 to 29 in good health and CMV-seronegative. What was sequenced was PBMCs. For the CDR3, the DNA is TGCGCCAGCAGCTTGCAGAGGCAGTCAGATACGCAGTATTTT. Amino acids: CASSLQRQSDTQYF.